This TCR beta chain appears in the sequencing data of a study of T cells in Graves' hyperthyroidism and ophthalmopathy. Study results and caveats: A model of 13 V-J pairs discriminated ophthalmopathy from stable hyperthyroidism. Also found in blood were most expanded thyroid clonotypes above 0.001.

Worth noting for this clonotype: Its antigen is not known.

The TCR beta CDR3 regions underwent amplification using RNA transcripts as the source. The primer set for the first-round RT-PCR of the TCR CDR3 was HTBI. Using its own MiXCR run on the multiplex PCR reads, TCRdb lists one record per CDR3 protein. The sample holds 610,000 or so distinct CDR3 sequences; 40% to 55% are singletons and the top ten take approximately 8.4%. Graves' hyperthyroidism was deemed stable absent ophthalmopathy progression within 18 months. Diagnosis rested on symptoms, serum thyroxine and TRAb, thyroid ultrasound, and orbital computed tomography. The sample taken for sequencing was peripheral blood or thyroid tissue (not recorded which). This clonotype originated in a young woman with Graves' hyperthyroidism.

This chain's CDR3 is CATSSKTGATGANVLTF. The DNA for the CDR3 is TGTGCCACCAGCAGCAAGACAGGGGCGACTGGGGCCAACGTCCTGACTTTC. V and J are TRBV15 and TRBJ2-6; 8 nucleotides line up with TRBD1. This CDR3 is built from 17 residues. The germline V gene encodes CDR1 LNHNV and CDR2 YYDKDF (reference sequence). Trimming at V came to 3 bases and at J to 2 bases, leaving 6 bases not matched to a gene.